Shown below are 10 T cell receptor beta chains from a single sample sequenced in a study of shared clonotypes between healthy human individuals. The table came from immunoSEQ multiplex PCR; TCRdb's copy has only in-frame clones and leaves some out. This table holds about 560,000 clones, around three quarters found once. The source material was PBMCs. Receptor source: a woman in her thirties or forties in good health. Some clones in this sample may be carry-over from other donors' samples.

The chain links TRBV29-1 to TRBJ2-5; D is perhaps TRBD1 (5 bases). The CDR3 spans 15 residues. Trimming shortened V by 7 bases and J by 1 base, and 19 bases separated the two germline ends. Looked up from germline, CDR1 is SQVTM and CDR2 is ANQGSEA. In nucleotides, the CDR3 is TGCAGCGCTGTTGGGGCCGGGTTGGGCCAAGAGACCCAGTACTTC. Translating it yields CSAVGAGLGQETQYF.

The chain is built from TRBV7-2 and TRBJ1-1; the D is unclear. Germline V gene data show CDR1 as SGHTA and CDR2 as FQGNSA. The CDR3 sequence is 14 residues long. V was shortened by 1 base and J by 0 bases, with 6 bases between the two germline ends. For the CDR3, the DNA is TGTGCCAGCAGCTTAGACACGGTGAACACTGAAGCTTTCTTT. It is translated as CASSLDTVNTEAFF.

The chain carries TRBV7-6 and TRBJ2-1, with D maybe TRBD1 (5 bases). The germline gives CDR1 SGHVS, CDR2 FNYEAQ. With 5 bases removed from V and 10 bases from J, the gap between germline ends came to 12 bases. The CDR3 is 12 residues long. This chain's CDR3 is CASSVQGQEQFF. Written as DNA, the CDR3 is TGTGCCAGCAGCGTCCAGGGTCAAGAGCAGTTCTTC.

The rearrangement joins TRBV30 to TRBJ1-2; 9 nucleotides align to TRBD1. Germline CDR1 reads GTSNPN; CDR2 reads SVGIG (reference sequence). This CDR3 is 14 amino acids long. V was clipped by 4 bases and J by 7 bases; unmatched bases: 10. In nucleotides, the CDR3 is TGTGCCTGGACTAGGGGACAGGGAAGAGGTGGCTACACCTTC. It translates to CAWTRGQGRGGYTF.

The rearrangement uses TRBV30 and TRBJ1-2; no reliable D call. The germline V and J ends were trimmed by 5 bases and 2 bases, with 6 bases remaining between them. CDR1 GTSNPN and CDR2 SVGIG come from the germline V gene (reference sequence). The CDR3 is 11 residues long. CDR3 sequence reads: CAWSANYGYTF. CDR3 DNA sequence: TGTGCCTGGTCAGCGAACTATGGCTACACCTTC.

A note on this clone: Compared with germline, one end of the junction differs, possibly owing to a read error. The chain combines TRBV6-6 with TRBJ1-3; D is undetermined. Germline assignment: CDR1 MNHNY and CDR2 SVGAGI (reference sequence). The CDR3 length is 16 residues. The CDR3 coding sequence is TGTGCCAGCAGTTATCCGGCGGGCAGCTCTGGAAGCACCATATATTTT. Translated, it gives CASSYPAGSSGSTIYF.

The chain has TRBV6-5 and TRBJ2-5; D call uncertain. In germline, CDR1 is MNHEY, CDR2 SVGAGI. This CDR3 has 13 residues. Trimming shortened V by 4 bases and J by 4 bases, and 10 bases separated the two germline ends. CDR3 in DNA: TGTGCCAGCAGTTCCTTAGTGTCAGAGACCCAGTACTTC. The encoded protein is CASSSLVSETQYF.

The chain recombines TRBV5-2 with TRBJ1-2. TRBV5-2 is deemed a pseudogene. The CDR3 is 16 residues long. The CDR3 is CASNNIRERKTYGYTF. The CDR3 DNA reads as TGTGCCAGCAATAACATACGAGAACGAAAGACCTATGGCTACACCTTC.

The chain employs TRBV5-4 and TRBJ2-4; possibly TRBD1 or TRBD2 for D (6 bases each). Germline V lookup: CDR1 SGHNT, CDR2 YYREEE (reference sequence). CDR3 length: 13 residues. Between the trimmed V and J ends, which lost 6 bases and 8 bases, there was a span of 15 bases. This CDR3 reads CASTRGPGYIQYF. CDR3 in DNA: TGTGCCAGCACCCGGGGGCCGGGGTACATTCAGTACTTC. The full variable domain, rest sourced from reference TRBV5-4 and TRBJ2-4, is ETGVTQSPTHLIKTRGQQVTLRCSSQSGHNTVSWYQQALGQGPQFIFQYYREEENGRGNFPPRFSGLQFPNYSSELNVNALELDDSALYLCASTRGPGYIQYFGAGTRLSVL.

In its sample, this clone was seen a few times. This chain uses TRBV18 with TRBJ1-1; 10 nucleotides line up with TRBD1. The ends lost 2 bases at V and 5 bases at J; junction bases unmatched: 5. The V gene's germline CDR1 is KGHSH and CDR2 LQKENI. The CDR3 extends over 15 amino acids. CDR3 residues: CASSPSTGGRTEAFF. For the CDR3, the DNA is TGTGCCAGCTCACCATCGACAGGGGGCAGGACTGAAGCTTTCTTT.